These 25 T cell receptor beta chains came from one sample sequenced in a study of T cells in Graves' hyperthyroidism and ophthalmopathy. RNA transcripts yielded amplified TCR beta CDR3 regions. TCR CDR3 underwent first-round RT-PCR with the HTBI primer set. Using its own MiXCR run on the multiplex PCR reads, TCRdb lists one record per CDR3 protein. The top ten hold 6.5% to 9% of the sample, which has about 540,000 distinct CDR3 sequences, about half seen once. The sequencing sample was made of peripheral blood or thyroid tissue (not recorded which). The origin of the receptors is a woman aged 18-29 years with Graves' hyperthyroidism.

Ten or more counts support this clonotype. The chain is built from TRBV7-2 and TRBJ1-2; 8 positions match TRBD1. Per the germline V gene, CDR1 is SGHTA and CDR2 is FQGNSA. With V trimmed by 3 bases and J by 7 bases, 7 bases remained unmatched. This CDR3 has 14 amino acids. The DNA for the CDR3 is TGTGCCAGCAGCTTCGGACAGGGTGTTGGTGGCTACACCTTC. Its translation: CASSFGQGVGGYTF.

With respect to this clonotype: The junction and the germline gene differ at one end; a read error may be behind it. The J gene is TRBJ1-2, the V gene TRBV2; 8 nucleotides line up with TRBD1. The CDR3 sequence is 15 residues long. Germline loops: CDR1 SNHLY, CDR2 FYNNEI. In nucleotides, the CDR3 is TGTGCCATCAGTGAATGGGCAGGGGGCGACTATGGCTACACCTTC. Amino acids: CAISEWAGGDYGYTF. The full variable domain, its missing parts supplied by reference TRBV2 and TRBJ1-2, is EPEVTQTPSHQVTQMGQEVILRCVPISNHLYFYWYRQILGQKVEFLVSFYNNEISEKSEIFDDQFSVERPDGSNFTLKIRSTKLEDSAMYFCAISEWAGGDYGYTFGSGTRLTVV.

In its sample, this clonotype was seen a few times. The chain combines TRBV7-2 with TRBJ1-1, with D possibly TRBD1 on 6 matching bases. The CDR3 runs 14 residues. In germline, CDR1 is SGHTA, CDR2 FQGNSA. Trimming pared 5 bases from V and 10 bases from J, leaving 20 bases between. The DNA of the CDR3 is TGTGCCAGCAGCAGAGGGGGGGAAAGACTGGGAGCTTTCTTT. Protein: CASSRGGERLGAFF.

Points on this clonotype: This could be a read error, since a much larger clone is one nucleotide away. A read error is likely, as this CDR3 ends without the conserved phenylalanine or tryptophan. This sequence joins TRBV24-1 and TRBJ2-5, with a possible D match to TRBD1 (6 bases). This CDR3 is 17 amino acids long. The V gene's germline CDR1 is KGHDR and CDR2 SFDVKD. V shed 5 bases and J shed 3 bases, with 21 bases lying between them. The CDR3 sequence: CATSAPPLDRHEETQYL. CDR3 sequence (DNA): TGTGCCACCAGTGCCCCACCCCTCGACAGGCACGAAGAGACCCAGTACCTC.

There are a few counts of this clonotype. The CDR3, as DNA: TGTGCCAGCAGCTTAGCAATTCATGCTGACAGGGCATCCTACGAGCAGTACTTC. Its translation: CASSLAIHADRASYEQYF. The genes are TRBV7-9 and TRBJ2-7; 7 bases are shared with TRBD1. Germline V gene sequence: CDR1 SEHNR, CDR2 FQNEAQ (reference sequence). The CDR3 totals 18 residues. V lost 0 bases to trimming and J lost 1 base; unmatched junction nucleotides: 12. Filled out from reference TRBV7-9 and TRBJ2-7, the complete variable domain reads DTGVSQNPRHKITKRGQNVTFRCDPISEHNRLYWYRQTLGQGPEFLTYFQNEAQLEKSRLLSDRFSAERPKGSFSTLEIQRTEQGDSAMYLCASSLAIHADRASYEQYFGPGTRLTVT.

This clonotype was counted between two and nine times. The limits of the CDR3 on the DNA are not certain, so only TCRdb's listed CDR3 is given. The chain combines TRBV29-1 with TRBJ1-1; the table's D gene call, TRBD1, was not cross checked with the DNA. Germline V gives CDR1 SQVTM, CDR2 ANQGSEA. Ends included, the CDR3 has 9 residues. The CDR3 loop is CSVGAGTLF.

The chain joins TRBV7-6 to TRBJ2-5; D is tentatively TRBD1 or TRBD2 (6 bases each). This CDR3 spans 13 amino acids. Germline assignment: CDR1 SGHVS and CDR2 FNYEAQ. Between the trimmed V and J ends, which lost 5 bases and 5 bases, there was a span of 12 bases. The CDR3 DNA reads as TGTGCCAGCAGCGGAATAGGGGGGGAGACCCAGTACTTC. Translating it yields CASSGIGGETQYF. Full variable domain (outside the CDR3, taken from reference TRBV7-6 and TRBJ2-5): GAGVSQSPRYKVTKRGQDVALRCDPISGHVSLYWYRQALGQGPEFLTYFNYEAQQDKSGLPNDRFSAERPEGSISTLTIQRTEQRDSAMYRCASSGIGGETQYFGPGTRLLVL.

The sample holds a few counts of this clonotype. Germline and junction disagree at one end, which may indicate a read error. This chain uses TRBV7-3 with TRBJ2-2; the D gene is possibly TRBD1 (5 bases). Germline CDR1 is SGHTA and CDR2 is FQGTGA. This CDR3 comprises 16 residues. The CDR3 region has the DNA TGCGCCAGCAGCCAAGGGGTGGTAGGGGACACCGGGGAGCTGTTTTTT. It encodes CASSQGVVGDTGELFF.

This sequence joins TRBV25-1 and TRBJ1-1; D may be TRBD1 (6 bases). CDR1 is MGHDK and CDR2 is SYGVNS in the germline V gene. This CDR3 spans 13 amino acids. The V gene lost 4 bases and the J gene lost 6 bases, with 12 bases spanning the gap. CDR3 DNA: TGTGCCAGCAGTGTGGACAGCCGGTCTGAAGCTTTCTTT. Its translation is CASSVDSRSEAFF.

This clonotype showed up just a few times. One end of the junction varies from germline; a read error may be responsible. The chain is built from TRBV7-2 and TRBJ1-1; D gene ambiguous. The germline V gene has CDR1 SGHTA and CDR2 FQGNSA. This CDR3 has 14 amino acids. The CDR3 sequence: CASSQDPRNTEAFF. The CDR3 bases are TGCGCCAGCAGCCAAGATCCTAGGAACACTGAAGCTTTCTTT.

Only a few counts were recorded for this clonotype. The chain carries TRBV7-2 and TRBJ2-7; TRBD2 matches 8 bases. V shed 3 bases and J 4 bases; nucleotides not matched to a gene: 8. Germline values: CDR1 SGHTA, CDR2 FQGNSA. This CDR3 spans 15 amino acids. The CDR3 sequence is CASSFDSGGLYEQYF. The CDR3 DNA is TGTGCCAGCAGCTTTGACTCGGGAGGGCTTTACGAGCAGTACTTC.

This CDR3 reads CSAPDGYEQYF. The DNA of the CDR3 is TGCAGTGCCCCGGACGGTTACGAGCAGTACTTC. The gene calls are TRBV20-1 and TRBJ2-7; D is ambiguous. Deletions cut 6 bases from V and 4 bases from J, with 10 bases between. Germline V gene lookup returns CDR1 DFQATT and CDR2 SNEGSKA (reference sequence). CDR3 length equals 11 residues.

The CDR3 spells CASSYRGLFF. The CDR3 region has the DNA TGTGCCAGCAGTTATCGGGGGCTGTTTTTT. The chain recombines TRBV6-5 with TRBJ2-2; weak D call: TRBD2 (5 bases). Trimming removed 3 bases at V and 13 bases at J, with 6 bases between. The CDR3 consists of 10 residues. Germline values: CDR1 MNHEY, CDR2 SVGAGI.

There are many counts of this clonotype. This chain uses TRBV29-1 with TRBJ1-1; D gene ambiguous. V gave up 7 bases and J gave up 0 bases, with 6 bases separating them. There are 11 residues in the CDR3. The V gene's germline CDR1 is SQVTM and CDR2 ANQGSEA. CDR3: CSAPMNTEAFF. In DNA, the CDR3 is TGCAGCGCTCCGATGAACACTGAAGCTTTCTTT.

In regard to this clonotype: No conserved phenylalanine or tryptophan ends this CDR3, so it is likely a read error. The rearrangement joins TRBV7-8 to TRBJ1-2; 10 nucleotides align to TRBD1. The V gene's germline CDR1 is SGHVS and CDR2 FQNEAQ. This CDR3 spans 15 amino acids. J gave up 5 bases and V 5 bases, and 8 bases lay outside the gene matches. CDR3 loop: CASSGSGTGEYGYTL. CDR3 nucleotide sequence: TGTGCCAGCAGCGGGAGTGGGACAGGGGAGTATGGCTACACCTTA.

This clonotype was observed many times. CDR3: CASSSGLAGETQYF. The CDR3 DNA is TGTGCCAGCAGCTCGGGACTAGCAGGGGAGACCCAGTACTTC. The chain combines TRBV7-2 with TRBJ2-5, with TRBD2 matching over 9 bases. Germline CDR1 and CDR2: SGHTA and FQGNSA. After removal of 4 bases from V and 5 bases from J, the junction contained 5 bases not matched to a gene. CDR3 length: 14 residues.

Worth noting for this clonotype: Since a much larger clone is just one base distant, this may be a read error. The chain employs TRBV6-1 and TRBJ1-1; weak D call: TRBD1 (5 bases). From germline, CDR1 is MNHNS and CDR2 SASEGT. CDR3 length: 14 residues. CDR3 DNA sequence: TGTGCCATCAGTGAAGCGGGGGGGAACACTGGAGCTTTCTTT. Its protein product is CAISEAGGNTGAFF.

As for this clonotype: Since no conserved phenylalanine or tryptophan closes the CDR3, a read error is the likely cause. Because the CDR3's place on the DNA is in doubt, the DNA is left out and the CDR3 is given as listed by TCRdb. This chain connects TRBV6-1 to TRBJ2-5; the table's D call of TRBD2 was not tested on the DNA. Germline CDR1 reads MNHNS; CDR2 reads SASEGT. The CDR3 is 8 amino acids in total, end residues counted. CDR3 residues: CASRDMTS.

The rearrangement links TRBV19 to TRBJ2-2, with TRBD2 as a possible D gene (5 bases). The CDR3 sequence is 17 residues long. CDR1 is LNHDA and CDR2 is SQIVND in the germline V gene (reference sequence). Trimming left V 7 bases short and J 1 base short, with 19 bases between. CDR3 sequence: CASNPPDYDMNTGELFF. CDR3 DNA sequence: TGTGCCAGTAACCCCCCTGACTATGACATGAACACCGGGGAGCTGTTTTTT. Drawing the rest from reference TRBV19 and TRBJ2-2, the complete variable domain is DGGITQSPKYLFRKEGQNVTLSCEQNLNHDAMYWYRQDPGQGLRLIYYSQIVNDFQKGDIAEGYSVSREKKESFPLTVTSAQKNPTAFYLCASNPPDYDMNTGELFFGEGSRLTVL.

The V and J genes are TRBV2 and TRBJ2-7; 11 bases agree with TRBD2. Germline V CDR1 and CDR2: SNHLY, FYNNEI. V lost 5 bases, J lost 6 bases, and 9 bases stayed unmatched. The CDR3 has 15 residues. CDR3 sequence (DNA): TGTGCCAGCAGTCCCCTAGCGGGAGGACCTCTCGAGCAGTACTTC. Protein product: CASSPLAGGPLEQYF.

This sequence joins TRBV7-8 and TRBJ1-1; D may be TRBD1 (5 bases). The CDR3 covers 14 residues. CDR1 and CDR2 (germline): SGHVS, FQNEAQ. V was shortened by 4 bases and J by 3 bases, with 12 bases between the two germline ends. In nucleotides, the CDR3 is TGTGCCAGCAGCTCGGAGCCCAGGGACACTGAAGCTTTCTTT. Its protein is CASSSEPRDTEAFF.

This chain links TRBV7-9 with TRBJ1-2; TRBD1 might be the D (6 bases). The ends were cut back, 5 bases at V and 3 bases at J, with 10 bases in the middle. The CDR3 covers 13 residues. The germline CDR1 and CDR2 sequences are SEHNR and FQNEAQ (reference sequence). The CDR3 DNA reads TGTGCCAGCAGCACGGACAGTTACTATGGCTACACCTTC. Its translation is CASSTDSYYGYTF.

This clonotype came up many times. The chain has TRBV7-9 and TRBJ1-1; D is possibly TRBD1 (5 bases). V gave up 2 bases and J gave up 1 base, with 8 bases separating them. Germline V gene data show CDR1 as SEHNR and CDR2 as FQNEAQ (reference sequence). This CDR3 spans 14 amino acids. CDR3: CASSLRGSNTEAFF. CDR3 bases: TGTGCCAGCAGCTTACGGGGGTCGAACACTGAAGCTTTCTTT.

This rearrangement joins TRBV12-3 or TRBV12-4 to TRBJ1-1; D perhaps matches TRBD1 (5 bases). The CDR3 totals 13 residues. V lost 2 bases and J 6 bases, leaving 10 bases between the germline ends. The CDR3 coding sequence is TGTGCCAGCAGTTTATGGGGCGGGCCTGAAGCTTTCTTT. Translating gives CASSLWGGPEAFF.

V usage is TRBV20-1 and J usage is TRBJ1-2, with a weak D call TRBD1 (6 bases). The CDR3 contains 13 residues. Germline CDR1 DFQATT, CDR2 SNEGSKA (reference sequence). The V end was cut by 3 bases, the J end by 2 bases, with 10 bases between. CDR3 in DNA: TGCAGTGCTAGGTGGGGGCCCAACTATGGCTACACCTTC. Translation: CSARWGPNYGYTF.